Presented here are 14 T cell receptor beta chains from one specimen sequenced in a study of shared clonotypes between healthy human individuals. Positive CCR7 selection of CD45RO-negative cells yielded the naive CD8 cells, and terminally differentiated effector memory CD45RA+ cells were excluded. Only in-frame clones appear in the TCRdb table, and some are missing; sequencing was by immunoSEQ multiplex PCR. Counted here are about 2 million clones, roughly 94% occurring once; the ten biggest clones make up about 1.1%. The sequenced material came from naive CD8+ T cells sorted from blood. The receptors stem from a young man in good health.

This chain links TRBV6-6 with TRBJ2-7; D remains ambiguous. There are 13 residues in the CDR3. V gave up 3 bases and J gave up 3 bases, with 9 bases separating them. Germline values: CDR1 MNHNY, CDR2 SVGAGI (reference sequence). Here the CDR3 reads CASSYMADYEQYF. As DNA, the CDR3 is TGTGCCAGCAGTTATATGGCTGACTACGAGCAGTACTTC.

The chain joins TRBV19 to TRBJ2-5, with a weak D call TRBD2 (5 bases). The CDR3 loop spans 15 amino acids. The germline V and J ends were trimmed by 2 bases and 5 bases, with 15 bases remaining between them. The germline CDR1 and CDR2 sequences are LNHDA and SQIVND (reference sequence). Here the CDR3 DNA reads TGTGCCAGTAGTATAATGGTCGGAAGAGGGGAGACCCAGTACTTC. This gives the protein CASSIMVGRGETQYF. Full variable domain (outside the CDR3, taken from reference TRBV19 and TRBJ2-5): DGGITQSPKYLFRKEGQNVTLSCEQNLNHDAMYWYRQDPGQGLRLIYYSQIVNDFQKGDIAEGYSVSREKKESFPLTVTSAQKNPTAFYLCASSIMVGRGETQYFGPGTRLLVL.

This chain joins TRBV28 and TRBJ1-1, with D unclear. CDR3 length equals 14 residues. Germline-derived CDR1 and CDR2 are MDHEN and SYDVKM. V was cut by 5 bases and J by 0 bases, with 10 bases left in between. CDR3 amino acids: CASSVLGLNTEAFF. DNA for the CDR3: TGTGCCAGCAGTGTCCTCGGGTTGAACACTGAAGCTTTCTTT.

The chain employs TRBV27 and TRBJ2-3, with TRBD1 matching 10 bases. V was pared by 5 bases and J by 6 bases, with 8 bases of the junction left unmatched. The CDR3 totals 15 residues. CDR1 is MNHEY and CDR2 is SMNVEV in the germline V gene (reference sequence). CDR3 residues: CASSAVGTGDDTQYF. CDR3 bases: TGTGCCAGCAGTGCGGTCGGGACAGGGGATGATACGCAGTATTTT.

In its sample, this clone was seen once. V gene TRBV25-1 combines with J gene TRBJ2-7; a possible D gene is TRBD1 (6 bases). Trimming left V 3 bases short and J 6 bases short, with 15 bases between. This CDR3 is 14 amino acids long. Germline V CDR1 and CDR2: MGHDK, SYGVNS. The CDR3 loop is CASSDRGPSVEQYF. For the CDR3, the DNA is TGTGCCAGCAGTGACAGGGGACCCTCTGTCGAGCAGTACTTC.

J is TRBJ2-5 and V is TRBV4-1, with D possibly matching TRBD1 (5 bases). V was pared by 0 bases and J by 5 bases, with 7 bases between. The CDR3 spans 13 residues. The V gene's germline CDR1 is MGHRA and CDR2 YSYEKL. CDR3 sequence: CASSQEKGETQYF. The CDR3 DNA follows: TGCGCCAGCAGCCAAGAAAAGGGGGAGACCCAGTACTTC.

A note on this clone: The sample carries other DNA sequences with the same CDR3. This chain connects TRBV29-1 to TRBJ1-1, with 8 nucleotides matching TRBD1. The germline V gene encodes CDR1 SQVTM and CDR2 ANQGSEA. The CDR3 runs to 13 residues. V trimming: 6 bases; J trimming: 0 bases; junction bases outside the gene matches: 3. CDR3 coding DNA: TGCAGCGTGGAGGGACAGGTGAACACTGAAGCTTTCTTT. The encoded protein is CSVEGQVNTEAFF.

Only one count was recorded for this clone. This chain connects TRBV27 to TRBJ2-1, with D maybe TRBD2 (6 bases). This CDR3 is 11 amino acids long. The germline V and J ends were trimmed by 4 bases and 10 bases, with 8 bases remaining between them. CDR1 is MNHEY and CDR2 is SMNVEV in the germline V gene (reference sequence). CDR3 DNA sequence: TGTGCCAGCAGTTCCCTAGCGGAGCAGTTCTTC. Its protein product is CASSSLAEQFF.

The chain recombines TRBV29-1 with TRBJ2-1; D might be TRBD1 (5 bases). The CDR3 runs to 14 residues. The ends were cut back, 2 bases at V and 4 bases at J, with 12 bases in the middle. Per the germline V gene, CDR1 is SQVTM and CDR2 is ANQGSEA. The CDR3 protein is CSVEPGAGYNEQFF. CDR3 coding DNA: TGCAGCGTTGAACCTGGGGCAGGGTACAATGAGCAGTTCTTC.

V usage is TRBV5-1 and J usage is TRBJ2-7; perhaps TRBD1 as D (6 bases). This CDR3 is built from 14 residues. Germline CDR1 reads SGHRS; CDR2 reads YFSETQ. Trimming stripped 1 base from V and 3 bases from J, with 11 bases between. For the CDR3, the DNA is TGCGCCAGCAGCTTGTTCCCAGGGGACTACGAGCAGTACTTC. Translating it yields CASSLFPGDYEQYF.

This clone has just one count. V usage is TRBV4-1 and J usage is TRBJ2-3; no definite D call. The germline gives CDR1 MGHRA, CDR2 YSYEKL. The CDR3 has 15 residues. Trimming left V 5 bases short and J 0 bases short, with 12 bases between. The chain's CDR3 is CASSEIAPSTDTQYF. The DNA for the CDR3 is TGCGCCAGCAGCGAGATAGCTCCTAGCACAGATACGCAGTATTTT.

The J gene is TRBJ1-1, the V gene TRBV7-9; D is ambiguous. The germline V and J ends were trimmed by 11 bases and 0 bases, with 13 bases remaining between them. CDR3 length equals 13 residues. The V gene's germline CDR1 is SEHNR and CDR2 FQNEAQ (reference sequence). The CDR3 DNA reads TGTGCCTCCCGTGACGAAATGAACACTGAAGCTTTCTTT. Residues: CASRDEMNTEAFF.

This clone was seen more than once but under ten times. The genes are TRBV7-9 and TRBJ2-6; D uncertain. CDR3 length: 16 amino acids. Germline CDR1 SEHNR, CDR2 FQNEAQ (reference sequence). V lost 2 bases to trimming and J lost 4 bases, with 12 bases between them. CDR3: CASSLPSVAGANVLTF. The CDR3 bases are TGTGCCAGCAGCTTACCCAGCGTTGCAGGGGCCAACGTCCTGACTTTC.

The chain combines TRBV6-5 with TRBJ2-1; maybe TRBD2 (6 bases). The ends were cut back, 6 bases at V and 8 bases at J, with 14 bases in the middle. Germline CDR1 MNHEY, CDR2 SVGAGI. There are 13 residues in the CDR3. CDR3 sequence: CASRVGSLDEQFF. CDR3 DNA sequence: TGTGCCAGCAGGGTCGGGAGTCTCGATGAGCAGTTCTTC.